One sample yielded the 24 T cell receptor beta chains listed below, sequenced in a study of blood T cell repertoires in COVID-19. Sequenced by immunoSEQ multiplex PCR; TCRdb stores in-frame clones only, minus some. Here the sample spans around 99,000 clones, approximately 84% being singletons. The sequencing input was peripheral blood. These receptor sequences come from a woman aged 45-59 years with acute or convalescent COVID-19.

This clone was observed once. This rearrangement joins TRBV14 to TRBJ1-2, with TRBD1 identical over 7 bases. This CDR3 has 17 amino acids. Trimming cost V 0 bases and J 5 bases; bases outside gene matches: 12. Germline V lookup: CDR1 SGHDN, CDR2 FVKESK. The CDR3 region is CASSQDLHQAGGYGYTF. As DNA, the CDR3 is TGTGCCAGCAGCCAAGATCTTCATCAGGCAGGGGGGTATGGCTACACCTTC.

The V call is TRBV7-3, the J call TRBJ1-1; D call uncertain. This CDR3 has 15 residues. Germline V CDR1 and CDR2: SGHTA, FQGTGA. The ends were cut back, 0 bases at V and 6 bases at J, with 14 bases in the middle. The CDR3 DNA reads as TGTGCCAGCAGCTTAACCAGCCCAGGTTTCTCTGAAGCTTTCTTT. Translating it yields CASSLTSPGFSEAFF.

The V gene is TRBV6-1, the J gene TRBJ1-2; 8 bases are shared with TRBD1. This CDR3 has 17 amino acids. Losses at the gene ends were 4 bases for V and 4 bases for J; bases not matched to a gene: 14. Germline V lookup: CDR1 MNHNS, CDR2 SASEGT. The CDR3 is CASSATPMGQATYGYTF. CDR3 sequence (DNA): TGTGCCAGCAGTGCCACCCCCATGGGACAGGCCACCTATGGCTACACCTTC.

The CDR3 sequence: CASSPGTGSNQPQHF. CDR3 DNA sequence: TGTGCCAGTAGTCCCGGGACAGGTAGCAATCAGCCCCAGCATTTT. This rearrangement joins TRBV19 to TRBJ1-5; 8 positions agree with TRBD1. CDR1 LNHDA and CDR2 SQIVND come from the germline V gene (reference sequence). This CDR3 has 15 amino acids. V dropped 5 bases and J dropped 0; count of bases not matched to a gene: 3.

This sequence joins TRBV5-1 and TRBJ1-4; TRBD1 aligns across 8 bases. Trimming took 2 bases from V and 8 from J; bases not matched to a gene: 5. The CDR3 consists of 14 residues. Germline loops: CDR1 SGHRS, CDR2 YFSETQ. This chain's CDR3 is CASSFRTGYEKLFF. For the CDR3, the DNA is TGCGCCAGCAGCTTCAGGACAGGGTACGAAAAACTGTTTTTT.

The rearrangement joins TRBV4-2 to TRBJ2-3; 8 nucleotides align to TRBD2. This CDR3 spans 16 amino acids. V trimming: 1 base; J trimming: 1 base; junction bases outside the gene matches: 4. CDR1 LGHNA and CDR2 YNFKEQ come from the germline V gene. CDR3 in amino acids: CASSQVTSGGTDTQYF. The CDR3 bases are TGTGCCAGCAGCCAAGTTACTAGCGGTGGCACAGATACGCAGTATTTT.

The chain is built from TRBV27 and TRBJ2-7; perhaps TRBD1 as D (5 bases). The CDR3 covers 14 residues. In germline, CDR1 is MNHEY, CDR2 SMNVEV (reference sequence). The ends were cut back, 6 bases at V and 3 bases at J, with 15 bases in the middle. The CDR3: CASSKTEKGYEQYF. CDR3 bases: TGTGCCAGCAGCAAGACAGAAAAAGGCTACGAGCAGTACTTC.

Comments on this clone: Other nucleotide sequences from this sample produce the same CDR3. The chain joins TRBV27 to TRBJ2-7, with D possibly matching TRBD1 (6 bases). Per germline, CDR1 MNHEY and CDR2 SMNVEV (reference sequence). Trimming took 6 bases from V and 3 from J, leaving 15 bases between them. The CDR3 runs 14 residues. As DNA, the CDR3 is TGTGCCAGCAGCCGGACAGCTTCTAACTACGAGCAGTACTTC. Protein product: CASSRTASNYEQYF.

The rearrangement links TRBV18 to TRBJ2-1, with D possibly being TRBD2 (6 bases). The V gene lost 2 bases and the J gene lost 4 bases, with 12 bases spanning the gap. Germline V gene sequence: CDR1 KGHSH, CDR2 LQKENI. This CDR3 has 15 amino acids. The CDR3 coding sequence is TGTGCCAGCTCACCAACGGGGGATAGGTACAATGAGCAGTTCTTC. It yields the protein CASSPTGDRYNEQFF. The full variable domain, completed using reference TRBV18 and TRBJ2-1, is NAGVMQNPRHLVRRRGQEARLRCSPMKGHSHVYWYRQLPEEGLKFMVYLQKENIIDESGMPKERFSAEFPKEGPSILRIQQVVRGDSAAYFCASSPTGDRYNEQFFGPGTRLTVL.

The chain carries TRBV5-4 and TRBJ1-1, with D possibly being TRBD1 (6 bases). V lost 1 base and J 6 bases, leaving 22 bases between the germline ends. CDR3 length: 17 amino acids. Germline CDR1 and CDR2: SGHNT and YYREEE (reference sequence). CDR3 sequence (DNA): TGTGCCAGCAGCTTGCCGAACAAAGGACAGTTCGGGGCTGAAGCTTTCTTT. Protein product: CASSLPNKGQFGAEAFF. The variable domain in full, completed from reference TRBV5-4 and TRBJ1-1, reads ETGVTQSPTHLIKTRGQQVTLRCSSQSGHNTVSWYQQALGQGPQFIFQYYREEENGRGNFPPRFSGLQFPNYSSELNVNALELDDSALYLCASSLPNKGQFGAEAFFGQGTRLTVV.

The chain uses TRBV9 and TRBJ2-3; no clear D gene. V lost 0 bases and J 8 bases, leaving 34 bases between the germline ends. CDR1 is SGDLS and CDR2 is YYNGEE in the germline V gene. The CDR3 consists of 21 residues. This CDR3 reads CASSVEGRSPRVTPRVSTQYF. The CDR3 coding sequence is TGTGCCAGCAGCGTAGAAGGTCGCTCTCCTCGCGTGACCCCTCGGGTCAGTACGCAGTATTTT.

J is TRBJ1-3 and V is TRBV9, with D possibly TRBD1 on 6 matching bases. Trimming stripped 2 bases from V and 0 bases from J, with 9 bases between. The CDR3 consists of 15 residues. The germline CDR1 and CDR2 sequences are SGDLS and YYNGEE. The CDR3, as DNA: TGTGCCAGCAGCGTTGGGGGCTACTCTGGAAACACCATATATTTT. It translates to CASSVGGYSGNTIYF.

The V call is TRBV19, the J call TRBJ2-6; D remains unclear. CDR1 and CDR2 from the germline V gene are LNHDA and SQIVND (reference sequence). The CDR3 consists of 15 residues. The ends were cut back, 5 bases at V and 0 bases at J, with 8 bases in the middle. The CDR3 DNA sequence: TGTGCCAGTAGTGGGCCCCGCTCTGGGGCCAACGTCCTGACTTTC. This translates into CASSGPRSGANVLTF.

V and J are TRBV6-5 and TRBJ2-3, with 7 bases matching TRBD1. The J segment lost 2 bases and the V segment lost 5 bases, leaving 7 bases of the junction unmatched. The CDR3 length is 15 residues. CDR1 and CDR2 (germline): MNHEY, SVGAGI. CDR3 amino acids: CASSITGQHTDTQYF. In nucleotides, the CDR3 is TGTGCCAGCAGTATAACGGGACAGCACACAGATACGCAGTATTTT.

DNA for the CDR3: TGTGCCAGTTTTCCGGGACAGGGGGGAGAAAAACTGTTTTTT. Translation gives CASFPGQGGEKLFF. The V gene is TRBV6-5, the J gene TRBJ1-4; 11 bases match TRBD1. This CDR3 is built from 14 residues. Germline CDR1 MNHEY, CDR2 SVGAGI. Trimming took 9 bases from V and 8 from J; bases not matched to a gene: 8.

The rearrangement links TRBV5-1 to TRBJ2-2, with 7 bases fitting TRBD2. The CDR3 length is 17 residues. The J segment lost 0 bases and the V segment lost 4 bases, leaving 9 bases of the junction unmatched. Germline-derived CDR1 and CDR2 are SGHRS and YFSETQ. This chain's CDR3 is CASSVTSPRSNTGELFF. The DNA of the CDR3 is TGCGCCAGCAGCGTGACTAGCCCTCGATCGAACACCGGGGAGCTGTTTTTT.

This sequence joins TRBV30 and TRBJ2-5; 7 positions match TRBD2. This CDR3 has 16 residues. The J segment lost 4 bases and the V segment lost 0 bases, leaving 11 bases of the junction unmatched. CDR1 is GTSNPN, CDR2 SVGIG, per germline (reference sequence). The CDR3, as DNA: TGTGCCTGGAGTGTACTGGGGGGGAGGGATGTAGAGACCCAGTACTTC. It specifies CAWSVLGGRDVETQYF.

The rearrangement uses TRBV7-9 and TRBJ1-5, with TRBD1 as a possible D gene (5 bases). Germline-derived CDR1 and CDR2 are SEHNR and FQNEAQ (reference sequence). Deletions cut 5 bases from V and 3 bases from J, with 11 bases between. CDR3 length: 14 amino acids. The CDR3 DNA sequence: TGTGCCAGCAGCCATGGGGGGAACAATCAGCCCCAGCATTTT. This gives the protein CASSHGGNNQPQHF.

The count of this clone is one. The chain carries TRBV6-5 and TRBJ2-2; 10 bases agree with TRBD2. Trimming at V came to 7 bases and at J to 4 bases, leaving 6 bases not matched to a gene. Germline assignment: CDR1 MNHEY and CDR2 SVGAGI. The CDR3 loop spans 15 amino acids. DNA for the CDR3: TGTGCCAGCAAGCTAGCGGGGGCGATCACCGGGGAGCTGTTTTTT. Translated: CASKLAGAITGELFF.

This chain connects TRBV28 to TRBJ2-2, with TRBD1 matching over 10 bases. The CDR3 totals 16 residues. The germline V gene encodes CDR1 MDHEN and CDR2 SYDVKM. V gave up 2 bases and J gave up 5 bases; unmatched junction bases: 5. DNA for the CDR3: TGTGCCAGCAGTTTACGGCTGGGACAGGGGACCGGGGAGCTGTTTTTT. Its translation is CASSLRLGQGTGELFF.

The chain recombines TRBV7-2 with TRBJ1-1, with a weak D call TRBD1 (5 bases). Trimming took off 5 bases at V and 6 bases at J, with 16 bases between the two ends. This CDR3 spans 14 amino acids. Germline CDR1 reads SGHTA; CDR2 reads FQGNSA. The CDR3 bases are TGTGCCAGCAGCACGAGGGAGGGGAGGTCTGAAGCTTTCTTT. This gives the protein CASSTREGRSEAFF.

This sequence joins TRBV6-6 and TRBJ2-3; 8 bases match TRBD2. CDR1 MNHNY and CDR2 SVGAGI come from the germline V gene (reference sequence). CDR3 length: 15 amino acids. The V and J ends lost 4 bases and 3 bases, in that order; junction bases with no gene match: 6. This CDR3 reads CASSSTSGLTDTQYF. CDR3 nucleotide sequence: TGTGCCAGCAGTTCCACTAGCGGACTTACAGATACGCAGTATTTT.

The chain carries TRBV5-5 and TRBJ2-5; 10 nucleotides agree with TRBD1. Trimming took 1 base from V and 5 from J; bases not matched to a gene: 8. Germline CDR1 reads SGHKS; CDR2 reads YYEKEE (reference sequence). The CDR3 consists of 16 residues. The CDR3: CASSLIGTGARETQYF. CDR3 nucleotide sequence: TGTGCCAGCAGCTTGATCGGGACAGGGGCTCGGGAGACCCAGTACTTC.

V and J are TRBV18 and TRBJ1-1; D unclear. V lost 3 bases, J lost 1 base, and 9 bases lay in between. The CDR3 totals 14 residues. The V gene's germline CDR1 is KGHSH and CDR2 LQKENI. The CDR3 nucleotides are TGTGCCAGCTCACCCTTGGGAGAGAACACTGAAGCTTTCTTT. Translating gives CASSPLGENTEAFF.